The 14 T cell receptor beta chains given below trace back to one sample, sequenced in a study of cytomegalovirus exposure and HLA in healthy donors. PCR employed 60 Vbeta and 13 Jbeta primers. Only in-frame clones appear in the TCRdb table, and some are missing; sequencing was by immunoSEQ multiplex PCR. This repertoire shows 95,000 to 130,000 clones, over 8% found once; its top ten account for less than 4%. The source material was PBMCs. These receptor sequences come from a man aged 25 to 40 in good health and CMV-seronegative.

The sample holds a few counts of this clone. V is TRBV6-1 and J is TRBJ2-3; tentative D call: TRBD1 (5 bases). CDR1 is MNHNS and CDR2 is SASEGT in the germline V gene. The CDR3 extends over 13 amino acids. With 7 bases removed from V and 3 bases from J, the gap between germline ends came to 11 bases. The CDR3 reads CASNFQGTDTQYF. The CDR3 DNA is TGTGCCAGCAACTTTCAGGGAACAGATACGCAGTATTTT.

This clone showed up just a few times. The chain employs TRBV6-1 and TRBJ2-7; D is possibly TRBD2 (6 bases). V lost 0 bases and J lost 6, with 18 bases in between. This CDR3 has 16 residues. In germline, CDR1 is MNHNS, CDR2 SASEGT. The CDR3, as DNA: TGTGCCAGCAGTGAAGCGCGAAGGGGCGGGACGGGCGAGCAGTACTTC. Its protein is CASSEARRGGTGEQYF.

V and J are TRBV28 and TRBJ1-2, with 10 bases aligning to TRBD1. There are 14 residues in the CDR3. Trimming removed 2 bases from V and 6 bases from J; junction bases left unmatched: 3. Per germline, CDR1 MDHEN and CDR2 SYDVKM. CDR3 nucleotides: TGTGCCAGCAGTTTAGGAGGGACAGGGGATGGCTACACCTTC. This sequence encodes CASSLGGTGDGYTF.

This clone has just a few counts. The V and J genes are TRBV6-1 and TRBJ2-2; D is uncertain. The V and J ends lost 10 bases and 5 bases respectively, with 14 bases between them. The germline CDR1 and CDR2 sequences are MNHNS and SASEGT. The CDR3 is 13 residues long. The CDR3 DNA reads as TGTGCCATCTTCATTATCAGTACCGGGGAGCTGTTTTTT. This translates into CAIFIISTGELFF.

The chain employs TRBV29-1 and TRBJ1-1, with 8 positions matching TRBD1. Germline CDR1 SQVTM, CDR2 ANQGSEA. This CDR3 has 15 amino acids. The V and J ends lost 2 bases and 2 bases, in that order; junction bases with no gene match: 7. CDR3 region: CSVESSGQGNTEAFF. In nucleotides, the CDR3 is TGCAGCGTTGAAAGTTCCGGACAGGGAAACACTGAAGCTTTCTTT.

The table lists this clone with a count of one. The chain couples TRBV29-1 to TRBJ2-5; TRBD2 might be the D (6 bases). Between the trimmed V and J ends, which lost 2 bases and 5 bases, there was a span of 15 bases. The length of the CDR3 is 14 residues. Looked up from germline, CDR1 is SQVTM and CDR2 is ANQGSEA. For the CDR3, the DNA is TGCAGCGTTGAAAAGGGACTGGGTGGTGAGACCCAGTACTTC. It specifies CSVEKGLGGETQYF.

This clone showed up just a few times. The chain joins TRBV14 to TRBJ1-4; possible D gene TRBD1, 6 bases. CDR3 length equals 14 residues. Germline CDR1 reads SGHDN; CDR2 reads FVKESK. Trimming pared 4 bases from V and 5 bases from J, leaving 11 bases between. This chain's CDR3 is CASSLRTGNEKLFF. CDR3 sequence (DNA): TGTGCCAGCAGCCTCCGAACAGGGAATGAAAAACTGTTTTTT. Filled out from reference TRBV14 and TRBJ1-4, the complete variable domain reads EAGVTQFPSHSVIEKGQTVTLRCDPISGHDNLYWYRRVMGKEIKFLLHFVKESKQDESGMPNNRFLAERTGGTYSTLKVQPAELEDSGVYFCASSLRTGNEKLFFGSGTQLSVL.

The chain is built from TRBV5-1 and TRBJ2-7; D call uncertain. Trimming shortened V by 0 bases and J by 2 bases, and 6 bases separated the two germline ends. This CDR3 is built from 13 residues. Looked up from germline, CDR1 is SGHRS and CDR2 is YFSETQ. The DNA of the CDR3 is TGCGCCAGCAGCTTGGAGAACACCTACGAGCAGTACTTC. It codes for CASSLENTYEQYF.

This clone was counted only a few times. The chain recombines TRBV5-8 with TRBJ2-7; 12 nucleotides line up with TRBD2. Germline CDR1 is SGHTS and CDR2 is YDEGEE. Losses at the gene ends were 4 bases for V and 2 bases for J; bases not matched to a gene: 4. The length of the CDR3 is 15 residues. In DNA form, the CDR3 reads TGTGCCAGCAGCCCCACTAGCGGGGGGCCCTACGAGCAGTACTTC. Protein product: CASSPTSGGPYEQYF. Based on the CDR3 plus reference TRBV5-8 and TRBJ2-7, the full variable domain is EAGVTQSPTHLIKTRGQQATLRCSPISGHTSVYWYQQALGLGLQFLLWYDEGEERNRGNFPPRFSGRQFPNYSSELNVNALELEDSALYLCASSPTSGGPYEQYFGPGTRLTVT.

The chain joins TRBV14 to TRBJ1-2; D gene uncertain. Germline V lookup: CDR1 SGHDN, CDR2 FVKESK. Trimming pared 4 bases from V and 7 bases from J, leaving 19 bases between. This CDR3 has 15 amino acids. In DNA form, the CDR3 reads TGTGCCAGCAGCCCTTTTCCCGCCAGCCCGGGTGGCTACACCTTC. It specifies CASSPFPASPGGYTF.

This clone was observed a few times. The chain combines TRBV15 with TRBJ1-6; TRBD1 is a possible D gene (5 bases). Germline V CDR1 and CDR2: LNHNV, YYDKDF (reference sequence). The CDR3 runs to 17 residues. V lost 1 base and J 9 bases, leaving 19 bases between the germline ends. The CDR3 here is CATSRVWGTGVGSPLHF. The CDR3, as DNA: TGTGCCACCAGCAGAGTCTGGGGCACTGGTGTAGGTTCACCCCTCCACTTT.

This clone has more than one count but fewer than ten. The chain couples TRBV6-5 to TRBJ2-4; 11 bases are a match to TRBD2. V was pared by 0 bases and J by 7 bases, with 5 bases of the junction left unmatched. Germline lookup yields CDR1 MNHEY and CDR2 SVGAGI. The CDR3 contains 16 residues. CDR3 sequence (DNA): TGTGCCAGCAGTTACTCGACTAGCGGGAATAGGAACATTCAGTACTTC. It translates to CASSYSTSGNRNIQYF.

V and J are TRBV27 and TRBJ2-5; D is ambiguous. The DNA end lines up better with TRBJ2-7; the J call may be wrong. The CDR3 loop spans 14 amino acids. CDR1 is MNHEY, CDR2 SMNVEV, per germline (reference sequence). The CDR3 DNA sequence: TGTGCCAGCAGTTTATCAAGTCCCTCCTACGAGCAGTACTTC. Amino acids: CASSLSSPSYEQYF.

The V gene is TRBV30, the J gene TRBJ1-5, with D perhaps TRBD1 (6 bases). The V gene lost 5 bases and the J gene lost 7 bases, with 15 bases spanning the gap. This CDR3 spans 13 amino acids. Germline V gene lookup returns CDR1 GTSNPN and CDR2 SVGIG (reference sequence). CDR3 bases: TGTGCCTGGGACTACTCAGGGGTACAGCCCCAGCATTTT. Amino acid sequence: CAWDYSGVQPQHF.